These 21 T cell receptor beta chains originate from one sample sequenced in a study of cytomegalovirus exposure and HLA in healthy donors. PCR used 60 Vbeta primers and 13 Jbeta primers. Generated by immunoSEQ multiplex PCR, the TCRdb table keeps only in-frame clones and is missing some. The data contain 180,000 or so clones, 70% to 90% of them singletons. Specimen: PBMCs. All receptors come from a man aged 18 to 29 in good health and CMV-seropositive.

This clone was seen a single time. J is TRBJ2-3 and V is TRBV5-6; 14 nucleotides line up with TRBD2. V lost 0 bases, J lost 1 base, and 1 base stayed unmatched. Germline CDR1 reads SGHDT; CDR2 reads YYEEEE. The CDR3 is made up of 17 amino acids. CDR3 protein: CASSLGGLAGGTDTQYF. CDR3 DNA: TGTGCCAGCAGCTTGGGGGGACTAGCGGGGGGCACAGATACGCAGTATTTT.

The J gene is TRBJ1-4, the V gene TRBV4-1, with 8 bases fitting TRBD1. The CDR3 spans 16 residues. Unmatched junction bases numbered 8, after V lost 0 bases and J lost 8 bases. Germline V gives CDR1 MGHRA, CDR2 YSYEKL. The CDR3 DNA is TGCGCCAGCAGCCAAGATTGGGACAGGCAGCGGGAAAAACTGTTTTTT. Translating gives CASSQDWDRQREKLFF.

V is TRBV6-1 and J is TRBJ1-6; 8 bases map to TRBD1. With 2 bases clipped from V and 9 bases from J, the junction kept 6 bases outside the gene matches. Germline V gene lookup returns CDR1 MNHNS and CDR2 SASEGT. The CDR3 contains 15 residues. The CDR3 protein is CASSETGQVFSPLHF. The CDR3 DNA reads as TGTGCCAGCAGTGAAACGGGACAGGTATTTTCACCCCTCCACTTT.

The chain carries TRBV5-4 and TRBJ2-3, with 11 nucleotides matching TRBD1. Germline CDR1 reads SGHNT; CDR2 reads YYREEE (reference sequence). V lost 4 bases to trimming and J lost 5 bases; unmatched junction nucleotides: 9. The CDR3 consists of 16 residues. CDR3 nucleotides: TGTGCCAGCAGCGGAAGATGGACAGGGGGCGTAGATACGCAGTATTTT. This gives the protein CASSGRWTGGVDTQYF.

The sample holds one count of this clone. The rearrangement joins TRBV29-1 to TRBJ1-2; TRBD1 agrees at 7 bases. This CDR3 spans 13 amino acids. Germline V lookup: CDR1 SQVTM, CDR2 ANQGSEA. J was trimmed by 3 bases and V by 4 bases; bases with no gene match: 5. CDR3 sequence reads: CSVGRGYDYGYTF. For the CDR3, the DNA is TGCAGCGTTGGCAGGGGGTATGACTATGGCTACACCTTC. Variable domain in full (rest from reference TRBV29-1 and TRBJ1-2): SAVISQKPSRDICQRGTSLTIQCQVDSQVTMMFWYRQQPGQSLTLIATANQGSEATYESGFVIDKFPISRPNLTFSTLTVSNMSPEDSSIYLCSVGRGYDYGYTFGSGTRLTVV.

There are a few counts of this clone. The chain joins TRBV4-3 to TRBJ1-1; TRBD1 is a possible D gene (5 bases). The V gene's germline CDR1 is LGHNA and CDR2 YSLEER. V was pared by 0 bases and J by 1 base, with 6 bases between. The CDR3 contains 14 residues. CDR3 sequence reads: CASSQDTGNTEAFF. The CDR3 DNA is TGCGCCAGCAGCCAAGATACAGGGAACACTGAAGCTTTCTTT.

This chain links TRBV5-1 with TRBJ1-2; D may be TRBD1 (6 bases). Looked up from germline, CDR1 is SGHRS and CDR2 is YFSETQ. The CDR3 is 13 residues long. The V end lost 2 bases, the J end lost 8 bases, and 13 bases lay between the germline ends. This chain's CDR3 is CASSFTGTGGYTF. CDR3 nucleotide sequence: TGCGCCAGCAGCTTTACAGGGACGGGCGGCTACACCTTC.

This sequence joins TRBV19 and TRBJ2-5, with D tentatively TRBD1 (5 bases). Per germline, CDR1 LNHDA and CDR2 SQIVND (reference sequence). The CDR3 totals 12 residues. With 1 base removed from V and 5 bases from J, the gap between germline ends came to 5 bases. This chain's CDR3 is CASSIAGETQYF. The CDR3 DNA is TGTGCCAGTAGTATAGCAGGGGAGACCCAGTACTTC.

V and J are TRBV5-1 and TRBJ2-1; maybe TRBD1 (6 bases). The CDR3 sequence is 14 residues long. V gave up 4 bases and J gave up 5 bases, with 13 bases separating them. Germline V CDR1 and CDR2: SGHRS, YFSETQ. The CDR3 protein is CASSTKDSHNEQFF. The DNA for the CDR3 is TGCGCCAGCAGCACCAAGGACAGCCACAATGAGCAGTTCTTC.

The CDR3 here is CASSLAHALSYEQYF. The CDR3 DNA is TGTGCCAGCAGCTTAGCGCATGCACTCTCCTACGAGCAGTACTTC. The V gene is TRBV7-2, the J gene TRBJ2-5; D remains ambiguous. The J call may be in error: the DNA end matches TRBJ2-7 better. This CDR3 is built from 15 residues. Germline CDR1 SGHTA, CDR2 FQGNSA.

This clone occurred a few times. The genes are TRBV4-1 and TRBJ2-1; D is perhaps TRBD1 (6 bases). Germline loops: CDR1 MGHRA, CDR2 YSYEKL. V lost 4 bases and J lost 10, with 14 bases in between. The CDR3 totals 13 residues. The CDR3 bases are TGCGCCAGCAGCCTCGCGCCAGGGGTGGAGCAGTTCTTC. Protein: CASSLAPGVEQFF.

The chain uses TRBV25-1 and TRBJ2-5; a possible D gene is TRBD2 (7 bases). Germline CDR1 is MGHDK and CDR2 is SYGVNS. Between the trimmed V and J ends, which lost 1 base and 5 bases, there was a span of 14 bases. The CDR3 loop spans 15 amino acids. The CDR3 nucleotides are TGTGCCAGCAGTGAATTACGGGGGGCCGGGGAGACCCAGTACTTC. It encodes CASSELRGAGETQYF.

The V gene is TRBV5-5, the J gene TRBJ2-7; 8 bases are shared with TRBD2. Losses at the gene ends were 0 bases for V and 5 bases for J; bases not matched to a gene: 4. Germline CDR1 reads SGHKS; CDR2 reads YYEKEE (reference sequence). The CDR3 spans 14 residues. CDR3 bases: TGTGCCAGCAGCTTGGCGAGCGGGGGCCACGAGCAGTACTTC. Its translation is CASSLASGGHEQYF.

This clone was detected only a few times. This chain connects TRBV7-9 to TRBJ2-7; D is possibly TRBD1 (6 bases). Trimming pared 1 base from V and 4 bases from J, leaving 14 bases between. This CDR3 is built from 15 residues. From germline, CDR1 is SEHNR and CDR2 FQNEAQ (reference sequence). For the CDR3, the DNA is TGTGCCAGCAGCTTAGGCCGGGACACCCGTTACGAGCAGTACTTC. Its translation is CASSLGRDTRYEQYF. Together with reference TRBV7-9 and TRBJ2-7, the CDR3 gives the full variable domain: DTGVSQNPRHKITKRGQNVTFRCDPISEHNRLYWYRQTLGQGPEFLTYFQNEAQLEKSRLLSDRFSAERPKGSFSTLEIQRTEQGDSAMYLCASSLGRDTRYEQYFGPGTRLTVT.

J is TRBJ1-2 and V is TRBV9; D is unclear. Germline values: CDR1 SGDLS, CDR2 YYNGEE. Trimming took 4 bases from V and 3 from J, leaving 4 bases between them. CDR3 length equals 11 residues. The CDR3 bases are TGTGCCAGCAGCAGCCACTATGGCTACACCTTC. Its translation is CASSSHYGYTF.

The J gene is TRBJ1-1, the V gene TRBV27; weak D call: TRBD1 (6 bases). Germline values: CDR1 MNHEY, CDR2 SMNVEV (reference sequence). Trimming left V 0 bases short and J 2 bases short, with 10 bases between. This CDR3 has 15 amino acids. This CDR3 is CASSLSGGANTEAFF. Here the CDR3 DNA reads TGTGCCAGCAGTTTATCGGGGGGGGCTAACACTGAAGCTTTCTTT.

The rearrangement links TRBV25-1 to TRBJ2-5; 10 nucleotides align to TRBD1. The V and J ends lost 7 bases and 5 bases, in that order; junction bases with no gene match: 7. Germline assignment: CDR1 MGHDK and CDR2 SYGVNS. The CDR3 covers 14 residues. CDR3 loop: CASTGQGVGETQYF. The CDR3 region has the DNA TGTGCCAGCACCGGACAGGGGGTTGGTGAGACCCAGTACTTC. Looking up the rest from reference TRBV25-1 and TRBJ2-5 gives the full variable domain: EADIYQTPRYLVIGTGKKITLECSQTMGHDKMYWYQQDPGMELHLIHYSYGVNSTEKGDLSSESTVSRIRTEHFPLTLESARPSHTSQYLCASTGQGVGETQYFGPGTRLLVL.

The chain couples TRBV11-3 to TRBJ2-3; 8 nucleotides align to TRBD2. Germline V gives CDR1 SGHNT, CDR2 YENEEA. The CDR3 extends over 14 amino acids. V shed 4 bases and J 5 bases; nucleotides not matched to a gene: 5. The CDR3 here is CASSSGREVDTQYF. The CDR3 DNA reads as TGTGCCAGCAGCTCAGGGCGGGAGGTAGATACGCAGTATTTT. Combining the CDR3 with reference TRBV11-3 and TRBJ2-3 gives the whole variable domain EAGVVQSPRYKIIEKKQPVAFWCNPISGHNTLYWYLQNLGQGPELLIRYENEEAVDDSQLPKDRFSAERLKGVDSTLKIQPAELGDSAVYLCASSSGREVDTQYFGPGTRLTVL.

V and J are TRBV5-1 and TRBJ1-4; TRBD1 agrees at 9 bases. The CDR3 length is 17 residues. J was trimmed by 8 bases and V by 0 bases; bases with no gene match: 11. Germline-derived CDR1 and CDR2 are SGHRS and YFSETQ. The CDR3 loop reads CASSLEGTGLGREKLFF. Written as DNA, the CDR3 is TGCGCCAGCAGCTTGGAGGGGACAGGGTTGGGTCGGGAAAAACTGTTTTTT.

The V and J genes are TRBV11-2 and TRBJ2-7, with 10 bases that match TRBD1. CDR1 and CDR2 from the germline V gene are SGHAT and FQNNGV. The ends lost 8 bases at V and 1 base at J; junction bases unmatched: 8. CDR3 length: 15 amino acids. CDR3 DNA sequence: TGTGCCAGCCGCACCCCGGGACAGGGGTCCTACGAGCAGTACTTC. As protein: CASRTPGQGSYEQYF.

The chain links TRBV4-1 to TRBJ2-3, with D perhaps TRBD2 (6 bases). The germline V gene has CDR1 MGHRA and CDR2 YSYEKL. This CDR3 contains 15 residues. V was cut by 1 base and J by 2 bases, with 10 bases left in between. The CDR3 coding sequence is TGCGCCAGCAGCCAAGTCGGGGGTCCCACAGATACGCAGTATTTT. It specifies CASSQVGGPTDTQYF.